This TCR beta chain stems from a study of blood T cell repertoires in COVID-19. Study-wide context: T cells, B-cell-depleted T cells, or PBMCs provided the cDNA or gDNA that served as material.

TCRdb's copy holds only in-frame clones and misses some; the assay was immunoSEQ multiplex PCR. The table shows some 27,000 clones, with 87% occurring only once. V lost 4 bases and J lost 13; bases outside the gene matches: 7. The CDR3 is 12 residues long. Germline values: CDR1 SQVTM, CDR2 ANQGSEA. The chain carries TRBV29-1 and TRBJ2-1; the match to TRBD2 covers 10 bases. Sequencing was carried out using peripheral blood. This TCR came from a human donor in a cohort sampled during active COVID-19. The CDR3 coding sequence is TGCAGCGTTGCCTGGCTAGCGGGGGCCCAGTTCTTC. Encoded protein: CSVAWLAGAQFF.